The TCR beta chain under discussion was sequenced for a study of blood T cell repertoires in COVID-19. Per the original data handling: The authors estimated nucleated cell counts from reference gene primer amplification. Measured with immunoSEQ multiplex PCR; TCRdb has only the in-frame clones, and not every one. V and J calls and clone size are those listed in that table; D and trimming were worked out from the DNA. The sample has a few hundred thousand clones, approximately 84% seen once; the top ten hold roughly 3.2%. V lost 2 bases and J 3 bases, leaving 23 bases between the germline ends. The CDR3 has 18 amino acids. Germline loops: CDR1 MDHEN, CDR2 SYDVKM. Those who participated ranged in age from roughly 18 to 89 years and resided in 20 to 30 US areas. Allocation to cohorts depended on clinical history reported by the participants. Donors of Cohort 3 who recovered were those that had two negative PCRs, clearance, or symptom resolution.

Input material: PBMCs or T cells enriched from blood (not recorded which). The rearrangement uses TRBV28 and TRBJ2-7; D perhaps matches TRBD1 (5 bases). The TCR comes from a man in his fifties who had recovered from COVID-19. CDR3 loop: CASSLPQKPTGNHYEQYF. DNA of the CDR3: TGTGCCAGCAGTTTACCCCAGAAGCCCACAGGTAATCACTACGAGCAGTACTTC. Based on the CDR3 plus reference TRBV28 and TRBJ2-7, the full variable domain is DVKVTQSSRYLVKRTGEKVFLECVQDMDHENMFWYRQDPGLGLRLIYFSYDVKMKEKGDIPEGYSVSREKKERFSLILESASTNQTSMYLCASSLPQKPTGNHYEQYFGPGTRLTVT.